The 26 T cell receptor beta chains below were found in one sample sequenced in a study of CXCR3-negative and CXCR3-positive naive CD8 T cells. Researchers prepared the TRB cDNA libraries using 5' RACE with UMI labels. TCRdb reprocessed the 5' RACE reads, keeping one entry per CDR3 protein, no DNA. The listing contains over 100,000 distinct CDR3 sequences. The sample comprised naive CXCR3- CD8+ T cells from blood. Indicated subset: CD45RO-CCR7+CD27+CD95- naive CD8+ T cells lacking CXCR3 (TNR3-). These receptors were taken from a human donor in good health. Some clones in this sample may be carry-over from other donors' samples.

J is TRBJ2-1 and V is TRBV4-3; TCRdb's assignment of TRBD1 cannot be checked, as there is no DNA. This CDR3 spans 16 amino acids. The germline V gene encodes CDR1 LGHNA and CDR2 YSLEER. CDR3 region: CASSQDQRGLYNEQFF.

CDR3 protein: CASSYAGESFQNEQFF. The genes are TRBV6-2 or TRBV6-3 and TRBJ2-1; no DNA is available, so the TRBD2 call from TCRdb remains unchecked. The CDR3 has 16 residues. CDR1 and CDR2 (germline): MNHEY, SVGEGT.

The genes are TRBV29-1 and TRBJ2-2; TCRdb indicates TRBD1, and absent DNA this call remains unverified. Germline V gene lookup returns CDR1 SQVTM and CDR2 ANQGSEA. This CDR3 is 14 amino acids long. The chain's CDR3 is CSVRGTGSAGELFF.

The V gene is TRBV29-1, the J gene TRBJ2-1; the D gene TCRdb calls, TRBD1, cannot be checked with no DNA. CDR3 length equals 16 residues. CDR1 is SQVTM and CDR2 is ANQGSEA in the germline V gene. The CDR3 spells CSVMLRGYGSYNEQFF.

CDR3 region: CASSPSSRTGEQFF. The chain combines TRBV11-2 with TRBJ2-1. The CDR3 runs to 14 residues. CDR1 and CDR2 from the germline V gene are SGHAT and FQNNGV.

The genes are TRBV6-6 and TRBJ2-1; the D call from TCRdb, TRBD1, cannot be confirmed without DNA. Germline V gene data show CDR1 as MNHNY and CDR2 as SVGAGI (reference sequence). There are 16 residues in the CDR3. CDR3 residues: CASSYVGGLSYNEQFF.

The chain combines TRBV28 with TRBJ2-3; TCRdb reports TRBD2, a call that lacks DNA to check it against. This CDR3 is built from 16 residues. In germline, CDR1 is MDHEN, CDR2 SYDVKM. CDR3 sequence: CASSSTRLVSTDTQYF. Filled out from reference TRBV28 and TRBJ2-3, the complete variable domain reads DVKVTQSSRYLVKRTGEKVFLECVQDMDHENMFWYRQDPGLGLRLIYFSYDVKMKEKGDIPEGYSVSREKKERFSLILESASTNQTSMYLCASSSTRLVSTDTQYFGPGTRLTVL.

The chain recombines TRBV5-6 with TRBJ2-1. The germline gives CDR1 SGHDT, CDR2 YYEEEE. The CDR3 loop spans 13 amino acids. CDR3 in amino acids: CASSVTRVGEQFF.

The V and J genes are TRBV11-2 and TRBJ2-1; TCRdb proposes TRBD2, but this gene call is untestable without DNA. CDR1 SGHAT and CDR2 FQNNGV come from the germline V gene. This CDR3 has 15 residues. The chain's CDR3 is CASSGGGLAYNEQFF.

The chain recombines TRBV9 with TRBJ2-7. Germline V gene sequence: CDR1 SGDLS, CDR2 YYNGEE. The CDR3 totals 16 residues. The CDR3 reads CASSADLAGAAYEQYF.

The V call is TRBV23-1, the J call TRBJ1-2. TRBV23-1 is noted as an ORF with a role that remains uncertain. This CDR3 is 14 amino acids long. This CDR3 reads CASSQTSQRCGYTF.

The CDR3: CASSESAGTGDNEQFF. The J gene is TRBJ2-1, the V gene TRBV6-4; TCRdb gives TRBD1 as the D gene, but with no DNA this cannot be confirmed. Germline CDR1 MRHNA, CDR2 SNTAGT. This CDR3 spans 16 amino acids.

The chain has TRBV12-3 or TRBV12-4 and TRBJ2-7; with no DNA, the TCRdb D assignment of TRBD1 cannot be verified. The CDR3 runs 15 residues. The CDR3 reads CASSLEGQAPYEQYF.

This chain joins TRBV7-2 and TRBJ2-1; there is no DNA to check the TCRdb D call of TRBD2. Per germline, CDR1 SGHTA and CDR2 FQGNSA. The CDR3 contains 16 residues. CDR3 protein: CASSSRLAGIYNEQFF. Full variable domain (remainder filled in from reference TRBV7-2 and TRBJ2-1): GAGVSQSPSNKVTEKGKDVELRCDPISGHTALYWYRQSLGQGLEFLIYFQGNSAPDKSGLPSDRFSAERTGGSVSTLTIQRTQQEDSAVYLCASSSRLAGIYNEQFFGPGTRLTVL.

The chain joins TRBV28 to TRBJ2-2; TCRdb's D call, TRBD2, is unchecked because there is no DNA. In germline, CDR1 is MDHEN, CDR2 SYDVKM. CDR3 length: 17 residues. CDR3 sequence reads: CASRGTSGRANTGELFF.

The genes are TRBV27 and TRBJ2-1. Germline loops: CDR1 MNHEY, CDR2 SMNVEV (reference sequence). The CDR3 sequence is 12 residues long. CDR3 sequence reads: CASSLDHNEQFF.

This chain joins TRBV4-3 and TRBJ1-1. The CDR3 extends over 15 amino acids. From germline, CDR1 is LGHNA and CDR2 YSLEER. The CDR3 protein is CASSQDIQRRTEAFF.

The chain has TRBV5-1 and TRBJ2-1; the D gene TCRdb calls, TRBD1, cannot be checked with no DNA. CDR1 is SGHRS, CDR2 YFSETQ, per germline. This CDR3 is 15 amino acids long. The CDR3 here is CASRDPGQAYNEQFF.

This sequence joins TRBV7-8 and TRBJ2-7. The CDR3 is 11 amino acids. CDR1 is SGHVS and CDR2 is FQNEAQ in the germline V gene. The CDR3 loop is CASSSTWEQYF.

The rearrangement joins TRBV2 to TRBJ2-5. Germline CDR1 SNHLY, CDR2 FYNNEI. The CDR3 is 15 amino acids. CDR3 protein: CASSEVRQSQEAQYF.

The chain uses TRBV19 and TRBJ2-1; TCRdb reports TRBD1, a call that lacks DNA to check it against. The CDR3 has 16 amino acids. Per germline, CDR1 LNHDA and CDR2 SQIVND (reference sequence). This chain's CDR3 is CASSRSGTGIYNEQLF.

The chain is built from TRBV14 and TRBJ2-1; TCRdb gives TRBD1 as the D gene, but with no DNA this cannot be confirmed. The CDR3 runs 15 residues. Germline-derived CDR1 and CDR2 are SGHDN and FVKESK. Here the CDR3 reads CASSQRRGEGDEQFF.

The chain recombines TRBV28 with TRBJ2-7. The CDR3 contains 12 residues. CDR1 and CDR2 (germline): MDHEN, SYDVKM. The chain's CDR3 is CASSRPSGEQYF.

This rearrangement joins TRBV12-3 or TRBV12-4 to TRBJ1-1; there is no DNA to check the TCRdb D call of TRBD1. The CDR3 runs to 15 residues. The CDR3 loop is CASSLAPTANTEAFF.

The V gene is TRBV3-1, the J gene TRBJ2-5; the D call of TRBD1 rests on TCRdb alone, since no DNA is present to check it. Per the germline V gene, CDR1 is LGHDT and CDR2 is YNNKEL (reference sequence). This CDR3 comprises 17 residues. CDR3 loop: CASSQGYRGRLLETQYF.

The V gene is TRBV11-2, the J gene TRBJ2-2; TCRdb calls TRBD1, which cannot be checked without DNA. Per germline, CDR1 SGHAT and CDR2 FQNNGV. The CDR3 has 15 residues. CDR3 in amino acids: CASGTGQGRTGELFF.